This T cell receptor beta chain was sequenced in a study of Ad26.COV2.S vaccination and SARS-CoV-2 variants. At the level of the study: Ad26.COV2.S was injected intramuscularly once or twice, 56 days apart. Findings and limits, study-wide: Researchers cautioned that TCR breadth and depth analyses may have underestimated total T cell responses.

The germline gives CDR1 SGHTS, CDR2 YDEGEE. CDR3 size: 15 residues. With 0 bases clipped from V and 4 bases from J, the junction kept 4 bases outside the gene matches. Sequenced by immunoSEQ multiplex PCR; TCRdb stores in-frame clones only, minus some. This sample carries hundreds of thousands of clones, 80% to 90% of them seen once, and the ten largest clones take roughly 2.5%. The treatment: roughly 18 received Ad26.COV2.S at low or high dose, single or two shots; about 5 received placebo; per-sample allocation not given. Collection of the samples took place on day 63 after the first injection of vaccine or placebo. Worth noting for this clone: Its antigen is as yet unknown.

The clonotype originates from a person aged 18-65 years who received the Ad26.COV2.S COVID-19 vaccine or a placebo. This material consisted of peripheral blood, taken in a trial of Ad26.COV2.S vaccine versus placebo. The chain uses TRBV5-8 and TRBJ2-1, with TRBD2 identical over 7 bases. CDR3 sequence (DNA): TGTGCCAGCAGCTTGGGGGCTAGCGGATACAATGAGCAGTTCTTC. Its protein product is CASSLGASGYNEQFF.